A selection of T cell receptor beta chains follows, all from one sample in a study of Graves' ophthalmopathy and Graves' hyperthyroidism. TCRdb passed the multiplex PCR reads through MiXCR, listing each CDR3 protein once. The sample shows some 1.1 million distinct CDR3 sequences, less than 45% of them seen only once. The material sequenced was peripheral blood or thyroid tissue (not recorded which). The source is an adult man with Graves' hyperthyroidism. CDR3s include the opening cysteine and the closing phenylalanine or tryptophan. D genes are given only for firm matches. For some rows the clone size is stated as once, few or many, or as a class when expanded; others skip it.

abundance	v_gene	j_gene	d_gene	len	CDR3aa	CDR3nt
NA	TRBV7-6	TRBJ1-2	TRBD1	15	CASSLGWGQNYGYTF	TGTGCCAGCAGCTTAGGGTGGGGACAGAACTATGGCTACACCTTC
many	TRBV6-1	TRBJ1-3	NA	14	CASKGDYSGNTIYF	TGTGCCAGCAAGGGGGACTACTCTGGAAACACCATATATTTT
once	TRBV5-6	TRBJ1-2	NA	14	CASSFYLDPGGYTF	TGTGCCAGCAGCTTTTATTTAGACCCGGGAGGCTACACCTTC
many	TRBV6-5	TRBJ1-4	NA	12	CASRPWTDQLFF	TGTGCCAGCAGGCCATGGACAGATCAACTGTTTTTT
NA	TRBV4-1	TRBJ2-7	NA	14	CASSRSPAPYEQYF	TGTGCCAGCAGCCGATCGCCTGCACCCTACGAGCAGTACTTC
few	TRBV4-1	TRBJ2-7	NA	15	CASSQEVTEFYEQYF	TGCGCCAGCAGCCAAGAGGTGACAGAATTCTACGAGCAGTACTTC
few	TRBV9	TRBJ1-5	NA	18	CASSLSHRLGLPGQPQHF	TGTGCCAGCAGCTTAAGTCACAGGCTCGGGCTACCAGGACAGCCCCAGCATTTT
NA	TRBV28	TRBJ1-4	TRBD1	15	CAWSVPGTGGKKLFF	TGTGCCTGGAGTGTACCCGGGACAGGGGGTAAAAAACTGTTTTTT
many	TRBV4-3	TRBJ1-1	NA	14	CASSQERANTEAFF	TGCGCCAGCAGCCAAGAGAGGGCGAACACTGAAGCTTTCTTT
few	TRBV20-1	TRBJ2-7	NA	15	CSARNRQTGSYEQYF	TGCAGTGCTAGAAATCGTCAGACAGGTTCGTACGAGCAGTACTTC
NA	TRBV24-1	TRBJ2-5	TRBD2	14	CATSETGLAETQYF	TGTGCCACCAGTGAAACCGGACTAGCTGAGACCCAGTACTTC
many	TRBV19	TRBJ2-5	NA	11	CASTTGETQYF	TGTGCCAGTACCACAGGGGAGACCCAGTACTTC
NA	TRBV20-1	TRBJ2-7	NA	13	CSARDAVAYEQYF	TGCAGTGCTAGAGATGCGGTAGCCTACGAGCAGTACTTC
many	TRBV19	TRBJ1-6	NA	16	CASRPQDSSYNSPLHF	TGTGCCAGTAGACCCCAGGACAGCTCATATAATTCACCCCTCCACTTT
NA	TRBV10-3	TRBJ1-6	TRBD1	15	CASSDYRGVRTPLHF	TGTGCCAGCAGTGACTACAGGGGGGTCAGGACACCCCTCCACTTT
NA	TRBV6-4	TRBJ1-1	NA	14	CASSYMGVRTEAFF	TGTGCCAGCAGTTACATGGGGGTAAGGACTGAAGCTTTCTTT